The 11 T cell receptor beta chains listed next were all sequenced from one sample in a study of CD4+ T cells in melanoma. TCRdb's table, derived via immunoSEQ multiplex PCR, lists solely in-frame clones and lacks some. The sample has tens of thousands of clones, almost 70% seen once. Input material: tumor tissue. The origin of the receptors is a human donor with melanoma.

This clone was observed a few times. The CDR3 DNA sequence: TGTGCCAGCAGTTGGGGACAGACGGGGCCCCAGCATTTT. It yields the protein CASSWGQTGPQHF. The V gene is TRBV6-5, the J gene TRBJ1-5, with 7 bases lining up with TRBD1. This CDR3 comprises 13 residues. Germline V gene sequence: CDR1 MNHEY, CDR2 SVGAGI. The V and J ends lost 4 bases and 9 bases, in that order; junction bases with no gene match: 6.

The chain is built from TRBV4-2 and TRBJ2-7; a weak D match, TRBD1 (7 bases). The CDR3 has 15 residues. Germline values: CDR1 LGHNA, CDR2 YNFKEQ. V gave up 1 base and J gave up 6 bases, with 16 bases separating them. CDR3 bases: TGTGCCAGCAGCCAAGTCGGCAGGGGGGCCGGCGAGCAGTACTTC. Amino acid sequence: CASSQVGRGAGEQYF.

This rearrangement joins TRBV7-8 to TRBJ1-3; TRBD1 aligns across 7 bases. The germline CDR1 and CDR2 sequences are SGHVS and FQNEAQ. The V segment lost 4 bases and the J segment 0 bases; nucleotides outside the gene matches: 6. The CDR3 runs to 16 residues. CDR3 protein: CASSYRQGISGNTIYF. The CDR3 coding sequence is TGTGCCAGCAGCTACAGACAGGGAATCTCTGGAAACACCATATATTTT.

This chain connects TRBV6-5 to TRBJ2-5; 10 bases map to TRBD1. Germline V gives CDR1 MNHEY, CDR2 SVGAGI. This CDR3 spans 15 amino acids. With V trimmed by 0 bases and J by 3 bases, 1 base remained unmatched. The CDR3 is CASSYSGTGEETQYF. The CDR3 DNA is TGTGCCAGCAGTTACTCTGGGACAGGGGAAGAGACCCAGTACTTC.

This clone has ten or more counts. The chain has TRBV9 and TRBJ2-6; D gene unclear. The germline gives CDR1 SGDLS, CDR2 YYNGEE. This CDR3 is 16 amino acids long. The V end was cut by 0 bases, the J end by 2 bases, with 9 bases between. For the CDR3, the DNA is TGTGCCAGCAGCGTAGACGAAGGGACTGGGGCCAACGTCCTGACTTTC. It translates to CASSVDEGTGANVLTF.

This rearrangement joins TRBV6-1 to TRBJ1-3; D is uncertain. V was shortened by 3 bases and J by 2 bases, with 14 bases between the two germline ends. This CDR3 has 16 residues. Germline CDR1 and CDR2: MNHNS and SASEGT. The DNA of the CDR3 is TGTGCCAGCAGTGAGGAGTTTTGGGGTACTGGAAACACCATATATTTT. Translation gives CASSEEFWGTGNTIYF.

This rearrangement joins TRBV7-6 to TRBJ2-5; 9 bases line up with TRBD1. The ends lost 1 base at V and 6 bases at J; junction bases unmatched: 9. CDR1 and CDR2 (germline): SGHVS, FNYEAQ. This CDR3 has 16 amino acids. DNA of the CDR3: TGTGCCAGCAGCTTAGACCCACCGGGACAGGGACAGACCCAGTACTTC. Translation: CASSLDPPGQGQTQYF.

The chain combines TRBV7-8 with TRBJ2-5; the D gene could be TRBD1 or TRBD2 (5 bases each). Trimming removed 7 bases from V and 2 bases from J, with 17 bases in between. There are 15 residues in the CDR3. Germline V gives CDR1 SGHVS, CDR2 FQNEAQ. The CDR3 DNA is TGTGCCAGCAACCCAACTCGGGACGGACAAGAGACCCAGTACTTC. It specifies CASNPTRDGQETQYF.

This clone was recorded at least ten times. The genes are TRBV9 and TRBJ1-4; D might be TRBD1 (5 bases). The V end lost 1 base, the J end lost 5 bases, and 12 bases lay between the germline ends. CDR1 SGDLS and CDR2 YYNGEE come from the germline V gene. The CDR3 contains 15 residues. CDR3 bases: TGTGCCAGCAGCGTAAGAGGGACTGAGAATGAAAAACTGTTTTTT. Amino acid sequence: CASSVRGTENEKLFF.

This chain joins TRBV9 and TRBJ1-2; the match to TRBD1 covers 7 bases. The V segment lost 3 bases and the J segment 2 bases; nucleotides outside the gene matches: 10. The CDR3 loop spans 16 amino acids. CDR1 and CDR2 (germline): SGDLS, YYNGEE. CDR3 DNA sequence: TGTGCCAGCAGCGGATACCGGGACAGACGAAACTATGGCTACACCTTC. Protein sequence: CASSGYRDRRNYGYTF.

By its share, this clone is medium-sized. The V gene is TRBV7-9, the J gene TRBJ2-1; no definite D call. Germline CDR1 and CDR2: SEHNR and FQNEAQ (reference sequence). The germline V and J ends were trimmed by 0 bases and 5 bases, with 2 bases remaining between them. The length of the CDR3 is 12 residues. Here the CDR3 reads CASSLADNEQFF. CDR3 nucleotide sequence: TGTGCCAGCAGCTTAGCAGACAATGAGCAGTTCTTC.